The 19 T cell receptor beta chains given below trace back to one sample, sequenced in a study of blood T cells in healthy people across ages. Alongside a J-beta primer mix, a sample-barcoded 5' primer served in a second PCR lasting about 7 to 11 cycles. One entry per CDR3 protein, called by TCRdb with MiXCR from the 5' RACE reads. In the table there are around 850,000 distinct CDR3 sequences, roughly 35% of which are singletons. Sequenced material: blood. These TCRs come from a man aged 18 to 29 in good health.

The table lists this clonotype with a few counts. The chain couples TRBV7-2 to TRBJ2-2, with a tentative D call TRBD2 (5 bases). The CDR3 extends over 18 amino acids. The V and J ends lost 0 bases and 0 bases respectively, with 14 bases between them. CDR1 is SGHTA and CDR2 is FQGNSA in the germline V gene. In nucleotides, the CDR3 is TGTGCCAGCAGCTTAGCGGCAGTCGGGAACCCGAACACCGGGGAGCTGTTTTTT. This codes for CASSLAAVGNPNTGELFF.

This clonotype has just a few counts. The DNA for the CDR3 is TGTGCCAGCAGCTCCCCAAGGGGTCCTGGGGCCAACGTCCTGACTTTC. It codes for CASSSPRGPGANVLTF. This rearrangement joins TRBV7-9 to TRBJ2-6, with a tentative D call TRBD1 (5 bases). CDR1 and CDR2 (germline): SEHNR, FQNEAQ (reference sequence). The CDR3 is made up of 16 amino acids. Trimming removed 4 bases from V and 2 bases from J, with 12 bases in between. Full variable domain (missing parts from reference TRBV7-9 and TRBJ2-6): DTGVSQNPRHKITKRGQNVTFRCDPISEHNRLYWYRQTLGQGPEFLTYFQNEAQLEKSRLLSDRFSAERPKGSFSTLEIQRTEQGDSAMYLCASSSPRGPGANVLTFGAGSRLTVL.

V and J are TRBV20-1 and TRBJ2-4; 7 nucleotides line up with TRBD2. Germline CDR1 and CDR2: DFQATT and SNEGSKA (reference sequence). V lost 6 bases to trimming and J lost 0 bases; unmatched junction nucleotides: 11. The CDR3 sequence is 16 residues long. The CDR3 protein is CSARERDDLAKNIQYF. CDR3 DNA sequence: TGCAGTGCGAGGGAGCGGGACGATTTAGCCAAAAACATTCAGTACTTC.

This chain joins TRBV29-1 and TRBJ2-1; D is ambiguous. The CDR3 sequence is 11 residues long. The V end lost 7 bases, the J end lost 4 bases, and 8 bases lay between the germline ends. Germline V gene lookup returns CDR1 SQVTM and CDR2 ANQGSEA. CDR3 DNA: TGCAGCGACACCACATACAATGAGCAGTTCTTC. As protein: CSDTTYNEQFF.

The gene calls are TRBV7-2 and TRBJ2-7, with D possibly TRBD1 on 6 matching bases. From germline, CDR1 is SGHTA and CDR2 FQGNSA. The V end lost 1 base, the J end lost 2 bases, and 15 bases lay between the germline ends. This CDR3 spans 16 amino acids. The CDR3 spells CASSLVSTGTTYEQYF. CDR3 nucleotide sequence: TGTGCCAGCAGCTTAGTCTCAACGGGGACAACCTACGAGCAGTACTTC.

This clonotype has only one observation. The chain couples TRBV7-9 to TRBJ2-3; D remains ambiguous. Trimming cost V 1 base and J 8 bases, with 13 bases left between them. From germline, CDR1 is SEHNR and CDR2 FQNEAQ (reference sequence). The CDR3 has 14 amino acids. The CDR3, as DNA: TGTGCCAGCAGCTTAGATTGGCAAGGAGCTACGCAGTATTTT. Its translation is CASSLDWQGATQYF.

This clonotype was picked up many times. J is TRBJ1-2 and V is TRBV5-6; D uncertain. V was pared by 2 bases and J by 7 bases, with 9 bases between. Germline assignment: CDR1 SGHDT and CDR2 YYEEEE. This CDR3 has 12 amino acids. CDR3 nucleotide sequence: TGTGCCAGCAGCTTCGGACGGGGTGGCTACACCTTC. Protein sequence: CASSFGRGGYTF.

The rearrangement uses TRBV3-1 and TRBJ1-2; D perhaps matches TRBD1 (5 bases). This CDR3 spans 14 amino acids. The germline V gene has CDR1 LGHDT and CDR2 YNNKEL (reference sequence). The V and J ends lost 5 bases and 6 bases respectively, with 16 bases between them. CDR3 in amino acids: CASSTVTRDHGYTF. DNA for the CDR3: TGTGCCAGCAGCACCGTCACCAGGGATCATGGCTACACCTTC.

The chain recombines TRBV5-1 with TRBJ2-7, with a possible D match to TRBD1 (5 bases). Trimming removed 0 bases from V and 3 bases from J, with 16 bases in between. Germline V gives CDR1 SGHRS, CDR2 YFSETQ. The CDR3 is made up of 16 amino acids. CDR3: CASSLGAGWILYEQYF. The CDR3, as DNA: TGCGCCAGCAGCTTGGGTGCAGGGTGGATTCTCTACGAGCAGTACTTC.

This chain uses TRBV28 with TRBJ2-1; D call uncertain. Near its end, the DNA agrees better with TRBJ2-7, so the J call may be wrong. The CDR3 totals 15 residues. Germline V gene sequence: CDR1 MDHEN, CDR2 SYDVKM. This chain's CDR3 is CASMLGSSSYNEQYF. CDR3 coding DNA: TGTGCCAGCATGTTGGGTAGTAGCTCCTACAATGAGCAGTACTTC.

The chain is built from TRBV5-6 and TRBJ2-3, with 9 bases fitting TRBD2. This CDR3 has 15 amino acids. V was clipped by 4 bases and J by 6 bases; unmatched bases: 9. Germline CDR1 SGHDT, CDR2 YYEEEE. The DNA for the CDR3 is TGTGCCAGCAGCGATTCCTCTAGCGGGGCGGATACGCAGTATTTT. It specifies CASSDSSSGADTQYF.

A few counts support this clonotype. CDR3 coding DNA: TGTGCCAGCAGCTTAAGGGGCGGGGGTAACACAGATACGCAGTATTTT. Protein sequence: CASSLRGGGNTDTQYF. The chain recombines TRBV7-2 with TRBJ2-3, with TRBD2 matching over 7 bases. The CDR3 contains 16 residues. CDR1 and CDR2 from the germline V gene are SGHTA and FQGNSA. Trimming removed 2 bases from V and 2 bases from J; junction bases left unmatched: 7.

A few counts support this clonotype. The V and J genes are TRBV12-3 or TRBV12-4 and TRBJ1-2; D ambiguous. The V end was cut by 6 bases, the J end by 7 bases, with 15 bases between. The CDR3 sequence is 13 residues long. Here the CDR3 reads CASSREGGAGYTF. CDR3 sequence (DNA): TGTGCCAGCAGCCGCGAGGGTGGCGCTGGCTACACCTTC.

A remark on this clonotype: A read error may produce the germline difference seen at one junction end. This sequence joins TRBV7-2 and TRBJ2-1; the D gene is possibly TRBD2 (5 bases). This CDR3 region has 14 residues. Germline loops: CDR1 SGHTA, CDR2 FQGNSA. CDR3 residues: CAGSLPGKNNEQFF. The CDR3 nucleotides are TGTGCCGGCAGCCTCCCGGGGAAGAACAATGAGCAGTTCTTC.

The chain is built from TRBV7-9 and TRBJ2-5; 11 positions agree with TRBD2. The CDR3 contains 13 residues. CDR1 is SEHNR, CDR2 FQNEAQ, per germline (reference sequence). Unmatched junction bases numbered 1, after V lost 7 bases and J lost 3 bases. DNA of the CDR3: TGTGCCAGCAAGACTAGCGGGGAAGAGACCCAGTACTTC. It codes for CASKTSGEETQYF.

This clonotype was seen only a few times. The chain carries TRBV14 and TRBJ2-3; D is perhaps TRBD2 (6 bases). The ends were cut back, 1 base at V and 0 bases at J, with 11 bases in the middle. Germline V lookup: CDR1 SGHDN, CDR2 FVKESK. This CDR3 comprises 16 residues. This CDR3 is CASSQVRGSSTDTQYF. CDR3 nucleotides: TGTGCCAGCAGCCAAGTACGGGGGTCTAGCACAGATACGCAGTATTTT.

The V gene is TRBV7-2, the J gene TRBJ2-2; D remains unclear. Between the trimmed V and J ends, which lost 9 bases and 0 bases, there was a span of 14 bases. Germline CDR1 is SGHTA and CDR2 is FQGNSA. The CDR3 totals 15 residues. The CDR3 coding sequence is TGTGCCAGTAGTAAAGGGATCGCGAACACCGGGGAGCTGTTTTTT. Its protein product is CASSKGIANTGELFF.

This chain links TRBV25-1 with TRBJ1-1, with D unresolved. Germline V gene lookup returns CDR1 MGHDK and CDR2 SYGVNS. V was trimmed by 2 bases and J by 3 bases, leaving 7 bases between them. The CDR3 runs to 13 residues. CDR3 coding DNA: TGTGCCAGCAGTGAAGGGGTTGACACTGAAGCTTTCTTT. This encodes CASSEGVDTEAFF.

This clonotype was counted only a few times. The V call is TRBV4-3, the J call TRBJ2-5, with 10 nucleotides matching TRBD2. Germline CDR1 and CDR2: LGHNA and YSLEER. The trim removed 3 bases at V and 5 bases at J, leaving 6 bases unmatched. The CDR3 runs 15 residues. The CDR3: CASSQGGTSEETQYF. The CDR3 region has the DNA TGCGCCAGCAGCCAGGGCGGGACTAGCGAGGAGACCCAGTACTTC.